The clone carrying this T cell receptor (beta chain) came up a few times. Its antigen is not known. Unique molecular identifiers were affixed to single, distinct cDNA molecules. TCRdb processed the 5' RACE reads anew with MiXCR; each CDR3 protein has one entry. This table has 50,000 to 70,000 distinct CDR3 sequences, around 8.9% appearing once. This sample is drawn from a study of early T cells in non-severe SARS-CoV-2 infection. Study context: Investigators sequenced bulk RNA drawn from unsorted whole blood, and chains remained unpaired. General observations from the study: Comparison of clonotypes with VDJdb favored anti-spike CD8 responses while missing private and CD4 specificities.

The sample was whole blood. The TCR sequence derives from an adult who was a healthcare worker with PCR-confirmed SARS-CoV-2 infection or an uninfected control (not recorded which).

The CDR3 nucleotides are TGCGCCAGCAGCCAAGACCCTCGGACATGGACGAACACTGAAGCTTTCTTT. Translated: CASSQDPRTWTNTEAFF. The genes are TRBV4-1 and TRBJ1-1; TRBD1 might be the D (5 bases). The V end lost 0 bases, the J end lost 1 base, and 15 bases lay between the germline ends. Germline V lookup: CDR1 MGHRA, CDR2 YSYEKL. CDR3 length: 17 residues.